One and the same sample provided the 32 T cell receptor beta chains below, sequenced in a study of T cells in Graves' hyperthyroidism and ophthalmopathy. Amplified regions were TCR beta CDR3 sequences from RNA transcripts. The HTBI primer set served for first-round RT-PCR of the TCR CDR3. Each CDR3 protein is one row after TCRdb ran MiXCR on the multiplex PCR reads. The sample has around 520,000 distinct CDR3 sequences, 14% seen once. Material: blood. The receptors were gathered from a woman between 35 and 50 years old with Graves' hyperthyroidism.

This clonotype was seen repeatedly, ten times or more. This sequence joins TRBV6-2 or TRBV6-3 and TRBJ2-3; D not resolved. The V and J ends lost 0 bases and 2 bases respectively, with 12 bases between them. The CDR3 length is 16 residues. The V gene's germline CDR1 is MNHEY and CDR2 SVGEGT. The CDR3 coding sequence is TGTGCCAGCAGTTACTCGAGTGGGAAAGTCACAGATACGCAGTATTTT. Translation: CASSYSSGKVTDTQYF.

In this sample, this clonotype turned up many times. V usage is TRBV20-1 and J usage is TRBJ2-7, with TRBD1 identical over 7 bases. Germline CDR1 DFQATT, CDR2 SNEGSKA (reference sequence). Trimming cost V 5 bases and J 4 bases; bases outside gene matches: 11. The CDR3 totals 14 residues. CDR3 sequence reads: CSAVDRSTGYEQYF. The DNA for the CDR3 is TGCAGTGCTGTGGACAGGTCCACCGGGTACGAGCAGTACTTC.

This clonotype was seen at least ten times. This chain connects TRBV9 to TRBJ2-1; D not certain. The V end was cut by 0 bases, the J end by 8 bases, with 12 bases between. Germline assignment: CDR1 SGDLS and CDR2 YYNGEE. This CDR3 is built from 14 residues. The CDR3 region has the DNA TGTGCCAGCAGCGTAGAGGGTAGAAACGATGAGCAGTTCTTC. Translation gives CASSVEGRNDEQFF. Together with reference TRBV9 and TRBJ2-1, the CDR3 gives the full variable domain: DSGVTQTPKHLITATGQRVTLRCSPRSGDLSVYWYQQSLDQGLQFLIQYYNGEERAKGNILERFSAQQFPDLHSELNLSSLELGDSALYFCASSVEGRNDEQFFGPGTRLTVL.

Many counts were recorded for this clonotype. The chain employs TRBV28 and TRBJ2-5; TRBD2 matches 11 bases. Trimming removed 6 bases from V and 5 bases from J; junction bases left unmatched: 11. Germline CDR1 is MDHEN and CDR2 is SYDVKM. The CDR3 contains 16 residues. This CDR3 reads CASSVPMTSGAETQYF. The CDR3, as DNA: TGTGCCAGCAGCGTCCCGATGACTAGCGGGGCGGAGACCCAGTACTTC.

With respect to this clonotype: Its ends do not fully match the called genes, so a read error is possible. The V call is TRBV12-3 or TRBV12-4, the J call TRBJ1-5, with 7 bases identical to TRBD1. CDR3 length: 14 amino acids. The CDR3 loop is CASSDRVSSQPQHF. In nucleotides, the CDR3 is TGTGCCAGCAGTGACAGGGTAAGCAGTCAGCCCCAGCATTTT.

In this sample, this clonotype turned up a few times. The rearrangement links TRBV19 to TRBJ2-7, with TRBD2 identical over 10 bases. Germline lookup yields CDR1 LNHDA and CDR2 SQIVND (reference sequence). V shed 1 base and J 4 bases; nucleotides not matched to a gene: 4. This CDR3 is built from 15 residues. CDR3 nucleotides: TGTGCCAGTAGTATAGGGGATAGCGGGAGGTACGAGCAGTACTTC. This codes for CASSIGDSGRYEQYF.

Remarks on this clonotype: Given the absence of the conserved phenylalanine or tryptophan at the CDR3 end, a read error is likely. V and J are TRBV6-1 and TRBJ1-1, with 7 bases matching TRBD1. This CDR3 has 14 amino acids. Germline values: CDR1 MNHNS, CDR2 SASEGT. J lost 1 base, V lost 5 bases, and 4 bases had no gene match. Here the CDR3 DNA reads TGTGCCAGCAGTAAGGACAGGCGGAACACTGAAGCTTTCCTT. This gives the protein CASSKDRRNTEAFL.

V usage is TRBV7-9 and J usage is TRBJ1-2; a weak D match, TRBD1 (6 bases). Trimming took 1 base from V and 7 from J, leaving 16 bases between them. The CDR3 consists of 15 residues. The V gene's germline CDR1 is SEHNR and CDR2 FQNEAQ (reference sequence). DNA for the CDR3: TGTGCCAGCAGCTTAGATATTCGGACAGCGGTTGGCTACACCTTC. This encodes CASSLDIRTAVGYTF.

This clonotype appeared many times. The gene calls are TRBV7-2 and TRBJ2-1, with D perhaps being TRBD1 or TRBD2 (6 bases each). Deletions cut 1 base from V and 8 bases from J, with 18 bases between. Germline V lookup: CDR1 SGHTA, CDR2 FQGNSA. This CDR3 is built from 16 residues. The CDR3 bases are TGTGCCAGCAGCTTAGTAGGGGGGACCGGTAATGATGAGCAGTTCTTC. The encoded protein is CASSLVGGTGNDEQFF. Variable domain in full (rest from reference TRBV7-2 and TRBJ2-1): GAGVSQSPSNKVTEKGKDVELRCDPISGHTALYWYRQSLGQGLEFLIYFQGNSAPDKSGLPSDRFSAERTGGSVSTLTIQRTQQEDSAVYLCASSLVGGTGNDEQFFGPGTRLTVL.

This clonotype was detected ten times or more. The CDR3 coding sequence is TGTGCCAGCTCACCCGGGCTAGCAAGTGAGCAGTTCTTC. Translation gives CASSPGLASEQFF. The rearrangement joins TRBV18 to TRBJ2-1; possible D gene TRBD2, 5 bases. Per the germline V gene, CDR1 is KGHSH and CDR2 is LQKENI. This CDR3 is built from 13 residues. The V end was cut by 3 bases, the J end by 9 bases, with 12 bases between.

This clonotype was picked up many times. This chain joins TRBV3-1 and TRBJ2-7; 8 positions agree with TRBD2. This CDR3 is built from 16 residues. Per germline, CDR1 LGHDT and CDR2 YNNKEL (reference sequence). With 1 base clipped from V and 1 base from J, the junction kept 6 bases outside the gene matches. The CDR3, as DNA: TGTGCCAGCAGCCAAGTTCCTCCGGGAGGGTCCTACGAGCAGTACTTC. Protein sequence: CASSQVPPGGSYEQYF.

This sequence joins TRBV5-5 and TRBJ1-4, with no clear D. The germline V gene has CDR1 SGHKS and CDR2 YYEKEE (reference sequence). Trimming left V 1 base short and J 6 bases short, with 7 bases between. The CDR3 runs to 13 residues. The CDR3 here is CASSLIGYEKLFF. In nucleotides, the CDR3 is TGTGCCAGCAGCTTGATTGGTTATGAAAAACTGTTTTTT.

This clonotype has just a few counts. A much larger clone lies one base from this, so it may be a read error. This sequence joins TRBV3-1 and TRBJ2-3; 8 bases are a match to TRBD2. The CDR3 has 15 amino acids. Germline V gene sequence: CDR1 LGHDT, CDR2 YNNKEL (reference sequence). The DNA of the CDR3 is TGTGCCAGCAGCCCCCAAAGCGGGAGCACAGATGCGCAGTATTTT. The encoded protein is CASSPQSGSTDAQYF.

The chain carries TRBV5-6 and TRBJ2-1; 7 bases map to TRBD1. Germline values: CDR1 SGHDT, CDR2 YYEEEE. CDR3 length: 20 amino acids. Unmatched junction bases numbered 24, after V lost 2 bases and J lost 7 bases. The CDR3: CASSFRIDEGQAEARNEQFF. The CDR3 DNA sequence: TGTGCCAGCAGCTTCCGTATCGACGAAGGACAGGCCGAGGCTCGGAATGAGCAGTTCTTC. Using reference TRBV5-6 and TRBJ2-1 for the parts outside the CDR3, the full variable domain is DAGVTQSPTHLIKTRGQQVTLRCSPKSGHDTVSWYQQALGQGPQFIFQYYEEEERQRGNFPDRFSGHQFPNYSSELNVNALLLGDSALYLCASSFRIDEGQAEARNEQFFGPGTRLTVL.

A few counts support this clonotype. J is TRBJ1-2 and V is TRBV13; 7 positions agree with TRBD1. The CDR3 is made up of 14 amino acids. Germline CDR1 and CDR2: PRHDT and FYEKMQ (reference sequence). V trimming: 5 bases; J trimming: 7 bases; junction bases outside the gene matches: 10. The CDR3 nucleotides read TGTGCCAGCAGCCTAAAGGAGGGGGCGAGTGGCTACACCTTC. This sequence encodes CASSLKEGASGYTF. Variable domain in full (rest from reference TRBV13 and TRBJ1-2): AAGVIQSPRHLIKEKRETATLKCYPIPRHDTVYWYQQGPGQDPQFLISFYEKMQSDKGSIPDRFSAQQFSDYHSELNMSSLELGDSALYFCASSLKEGASGYTFGSGTRLTVV.

This clonotype occurred many times. The rearrangement uses TRBV3-1 and TRBJ1-5; D is possibly TRBD1 (6 bases). The germline V and J ends were trimmed by 4 bases and 8 bases, with 15 bases remaining between them. Germline CDR1 is LGHDT and CDR2 is YNNKEL (reference sequence). This CDR3 is 14 amino acids long. The CDR3 protein is CASSRGQLEEPQHF. The CDR3 nucleotides are TGTGCCAGCAGCCGCGGACAGTTGGAGGAGCCCCAGCATTTT.

The chain couples TRBV15 to TRBJ1-1; D uncertain. CDR3 length: 14 amino acids. Germline-derived CDR1 and CDR2 are LNHNV and YYDKDF (reference sequence). The V and J ends lost 3 bases and 0 bases respectively, with 8 bases between them. CDR3 sequence reads: CATSRDGVNTEAFF. Written as DNA, the CDR3 is TGTGCCACCAGCAGGGATGGAGTGAACACTGAAGCTTTCTTT.

This clonotype has at least ten counts. V and J are TRBV29-1 and TRBJ2-7; 8 bases map to TRBD1. With 0 bases clipped from V and 2 bases from J, the junction kept 3 bases outside the gene matches. Germline CDR1 is SQVTM and CDR2 is ANQGSEA. The CDR3 covers 14 residues. CDR3 DNA sequence: TGCAGCGTTGAAGATGGACAGGGCACCTACGAGCAGTACTTC. Amino acid sequence: CSVEDGQGTYEQYF.

The CDR3 loop is CASSPAGGETNEKLFF. The CDR3 DNA sequence: TGTGCCAGCAGCCCGGCTGGGGGCGAAACTAATGAAAAACTGTTTTTT. The chain joins TRBV7-2 to TRBJ1-4; D possibly corresponds to TRBD1 (6 bases). The ends were cut back, 5 bases at V and 1 base at J, with 14 bases in the middle. Germline loops: CDR1 SGHTA, CDR2 FQGNSA. This CDR3 region has 16 residues.

Many counts were recorded for this clonotype. The chain is built from TRBV20-1 and TRBJ2-7; TRBD2 agrees at 7 bases. V trimming: 5 bases; J trimming: 0 bases; junction bases outside the gene matches: 10. The CDR3 consists of 15 residues. From germline, CDR1 is DFQATT and CDR2 SNEGSKA (reference sequence). The CDR3 loop is CSADPLAPSSYEQYF. The CDR3 DNA reads TGCAGTGCTGATCCACTAGCGCCAAGCTCCTACGAGCAGTACTTC.

This clonotype was seen repeatedly, ten times or more. This chain connects TRBV12-3 or TRBV12-4 to TRBJ1-5; D uncertain. The V and J ends lost 1 base and 5 bases respectively, with 15 bases between them. The CDR3 loop spans 16 amino acids. CDR3 residues: CASSLVEVAPYQPQHF. The CDR3 bases are TGTGCCAGCAGTTTAGTGGAGGTCGCCCCGTATCAGCCCCAGCATTTT.

This clonotype has ten or more counts. The chain combines TRBV27 with TRBJ1-6; D is unclear. This CDR3 spans 15 amino acids. Trimming took off 3 bases at V and 8 bases at J, with 14 bases between the two ends. The germline V gene encodes CDR1 MNHEY and CDR2 SMNVEV (reference sequence). CDR3 nucleotide sequence: TGTGCCAGCAGTTTTGTGGGAGGCCAGGATTCACCCCTCCACTTT. Its translation is CASSFVGGQDSPLHF.

This clonotype has ten or more counts. The chain is built from TRBV6-1 and TRBJ2-7, with 7 bases lining up with TRBD1. The V and J ends lost 4 bases and 2 bases, in that order; junction bases with no gene match: 8. Germline V gene lookup returns CDR1 MNHNS and CDR2 SASEGT. This CDR3 spans 15 amino acids. The CDR3 DNA reads as TGTGCCAGCAGTGGAGACCCGGGACAGACCTACGAGCAGTACTTC. Translated, it gives CASSGDPGQTYEQYF.

This clonotype came up a few times. The chain has TRBV20-1 and TRBJ2-1; D uncertain. The CDR3 is made up of 13 amino acids. Trimming removed 0 bases at V and 2 bases at J, with 5 bases between. Per the germline V gene, CDR1 is DFQATT and CDR2 is SNEGSKA (reference sequence). CDR3 loop: CSARDDPYNEQFF. DNA for the CDR3: TGCAGTGCTAGAGATGATCCCTACAATGAGCAGTTCTTC.

This clonotype was found many times. The chain uses TRBV5-6 and TRBJ2-7; the D gene could be TRBD1 or TRBD2 (5 bases each). The V end lost 4 bases, the J end lost 7 bases, and 12 bases lay between the germline ends. The CDR3 loop spans 12 amino acids. Germline loops: CDR1 SGHDT, CDR2 YYEEEE. Here the CDR3 DNA reads TGTGCCAGCAGCGTCGGGTGGGGGGAGCAGTACTTC. It translates to CASSVGWGEQYF.

Many counts were recorded for this clonotype. The V call is TRBV20-1, the J call TRBJ2-1; 13 bases fit TRBD2. With V trimmed by 2 bases and J by 7 bases, 2 bases remained unmatched. Germline CDR1 DFQATT, CDR2 SNEGSKA (reference sequence). The CDR3 consists of 14 residues. This chain's CDR3 is CSARRTSGRNEQFF. The CDR3, as DNA: TGCAGTGCTAGAAGGACTAGCGGGAGAAATGAGCAGTTCTTC.

This clonotype turned up a few times. The chain employs TRBV24-1 and TRBJ2-2; D tentatively reads TRBD1 or TRBD2 (6 bases each). Looked up from germline, CDR1 is KGHDR and CDR2 is SFDVKD. The CDR3 runs 15 residues. Trimming shortened V by 7 bases and J by 6 bases, and 17 bases separated the two germline ends. CDR3 bases: TGTGCCACCAGAGGGGGAGGACAGTCCTCCGGGGAGCTGTTTTTT. Amino acid sequence: CATRGGGQSSGELFF.

The rearrangement links TRBV20-1 to TRBJ2-5; 11 nucleotides match TRBD2. CDR3 length equals 14 residues. V dropped 0 bases and J dropped 7; count of bases not matched to a gene: 4. From germline, CDR1 is DFQATT and CDR2 SNEGSKA (reference sequence). The CDR3: CSARDGLAGGTQYF. CDR3 sequence (DNA): TGCAGTGCTAGAGATGGGCTAGCGGGAGGGACCCAGTACTTC.

This clonotype occurred many times. The genes are TRBV28 and TRBJ2-7, with 10 bases aligning to TRBD2. This CDR3 is built from 15 residues. With 6 bases clipped from V and 3 bases from J, the junction kept 8 bases outside the gene matches. Germline lookup yields CDR1 MDHEN and CDR2 SYDVKM. CDR3 DNA: TGTGCCAGCAGAAAGGGACTAGCGACTGTCTACGAGCAGTACTTC. Translated: CASRKGLATVYEQYF. Based on the CDR3 plus reference TRBV28 and TRBJ2-7, the full variable domain is DVKVTQSSRYLVKRTGEKVFLECVQDMDHENMFWYRQDPGLGLRLIYFSYDVKMKEKGDIPEGYSVSREKKERFSLILESASTNQTSMYLCASRKGLATVYEQYFGPGTRLTVT.

This clonotype was observed many times. The chain uses TRBV2 and TRBJ2-6; tentative D call: TRBD2 (5 bases). Germline V lookup: CDR1 SNHLY, CDR2 FYNNEI. V lost 8 bases and J 1 base, leaving 9 bases between the germline ends. CDR3 length: 14 amino acids. CDR3 amino acids: CASGPGSGANVLTF. In DNA, the CDR3 is TGTGCCAGCGGGCCGGGATCTGGGGCCAACGTCCTGACTTTC. The entire variable domain, with the rest obtained from reference TRBV2 and TRBJ2-6, is as follows: EPEVTQTPSHQVTQMGQEVILRCVPISNHLYFYWYRQILGQKVEFLVSFYNNEISEKSEIFDDQFSVERPDGSNFTLKIRSTKLEDSAMYFCASGPGSGANVLTFGAGSRLTVL.

The rearrangement links TRBV19 to TRBJ1-2; D ambiguous. V was pared by 6 bases and J by 4 bases, with 15 bases between. The length of the CDR3 is 14 residues. Germline V gene data show CDR1 as LNHDA and CDR2 as SQIVND (reference sequence). This CDR3 is CASRQTGSTYGYTF. The CDR3 DNA sequence: TGTGCCAGTAGGCAGACCGGGAGCACCTATGGCTACACCTTC.

The sample holds a few counts of this clonotype. V gene TRBV15 combines with J gene TRBJ2-1, with 10 bases lining up with TRBD1. Germline CDR1 LNHNV, CDR2 YYDKDF (reference sequence). J lost 5 bases, V lost 0 bases, and 7 bases had no gene match. The CDR3 length is 17 residues. The CDR3 loop is CATSRDVRQGANNEQFF. As DNA, the CDR3 is TGTGCCACCAGCAGAGACGTAAGACAGGGGGCCAACAATGAGCAGTTCTTC.